One sample yielded the 28 T cell receptor beta chains listed below, sequenced in a study of T cells in narcolepsy. TCRdb keeps only in-frame clones here, not all; method: immunoSEQ multiplex PCR. The sample yields some 20,000 clones, over 80% seen once. Sequenced sample: memory (CD45RA-) CD4+ T cells from blood. The receptor source for this set is a human donor in good health.

This clone was detected once. This chain links TRBV5-6 with TRBJ2-1, with D possibly TRBD2 on 6 matching bases. Germline V lookup: CDR1 SGHDT, CDR2 YYEEEE. The V end was cut by 3 bases, the J end by 2 bases, with 9 bases between. CDR3 length: 14 residues. The CDR3 nucleotides are TGTGCCAGCAGCTGGGAGGCCCCCTACAATGAGCAGTTCTTC. Translation gives CASSWEAPYNEQFF.

This chain uses TRBV19 with TRBJ1-4; 7 positions match TRBD1. With V trimmed by 3 bases and J by 0 bases, 4 bases remained unmatched. The CDR3 extends over 16 amino acids. The germline V gene encodes CDR1 LNHDA and CDR2 SQIVND (reference sequence). The CDR3 DNA is TGTGCCAGTAGTATGACAGGGTTCGCAACTAATGAAAAACTGTTTTTT. Amino acids: CASSMTGFATNEKLFF.

CDR3 nucleotides: TGTGCCTGGAGTCCTCTCGGGGTGTTGGGGACCTTC. Translation gives CAWSPLGVLGTF. The rearrangement uses TRBV30 and TRBJ1-2; D gene uncertain. This CDR3 has 12 residues. Per the germline V gene, CDR1 is GTSNPN and CDR2 is SVGIG (reference sequence). With 2 bases removed from V and 14 bases from J, the gap between germline ends came to 18 bases.

CDR3 sequence reads: CASSSTGGSGNTIYF. Here the CDR3 DNA reads TGTGCCAGCAGTTCCACAGGGGGCTCTGGAAACACCATATATTTT. The chain combines TRBV6-1 with TRBJ1-3; 8 nucleotides align to TRBD1. Germline CDR1 and CDR2: MNHNS and SASEGT. This CDR3 is 15 amino acids long. The V segment lost 5 bases and the J segment 0 bases; nucleotides outside the gene matches: 3.

This clone is categorized as large (0.1 to 1%). The J gene is TRBJ1-1, the V gene TRBV7-3; D gene ambiguous. V was clipped by 4 bases and J by 2 bases, with 8 bases between them. This CDR3 is built from 13 residues. CDR1 and CDR2 (germline): SGHTA, FQGTGA. The CDR3 sequence is CASSYQLNTEAFF. In DNA form, the CDR3 reads TGTGCCAGCAGCTACCAGCTTAACACTGAAGCTTTCTTT.

This clone was picked up one time. The chain recombines TRBV2 with TRBJ1-2; weak D call: TRBD1 (5 bases). The CDR3 totals 13 residues. The V gene lost 2 bases and the J gene lost 2 bases, with 6 bases spanning the gap. Germline CDR1 reads SNHLY; CDR2 reads FYNNEI. CDR3 bases: TGTGCCAGCAGTGAACGGGGGAACTATGGCTACACCTTC. This translates into CASSERGNYGYTF. Together with reference TRBV2 and TRBJ1-2, the CDR3 gives the full variable domain: EPEVTQTPSHQVTQMGQEVILRCVPISNHLYFYWYRQILGQKVEFLVSFYNNEISEKSEIFDDQFSVERPDGSNFTLKIRSTKLEDSAMYFCASSERGNYGYTFGSGTRLTVV.

The chain uses TRBV7-8 and TRBJ2-5; D perhaps matches TRBD1 (5 bases). Germline CDR1 and CDR2: SGHVS and FQNEAQ. The CDR3 runs to 13 residues. Trimming took off 1 base at V and 7 bases at J, with 10 bases between the two ends. CDR3 sequence (DNA): TGTGCCAGCAGCTTAGACAGGAAGGGGACCCAGTACTTC. Amino acid sequence: CASSLDRKGTQYF. Full variable domain (outside the CDR3, taken from reference TRBV7-8 and TRBJ2-5): GAGVSQSPRYKVAKRGQDVALRCDPISGHVSLFWYQQALGQGPEFLTYFQNEAQLDKSGLPSDRFFAERPEGSVSTLKIQRTQQEDSAVYLCASSLDRKGTQYFGPGTRLLVL.

This clone came up a few times. CDR3 sequence reads: CASRRQAFNSPLHF. In nucleotides, the CDR3 is TGTGCCAGCAGGAGACAGGCCTTCAATTCACCCCTCCACTTT. The chain combines TRBV6-1 with TRBJ1-6, with D maybe TRBD1 (6 bases). There are 14 residues in the CDR3. V was trimmed by 6 bases and J by 7 bases, leaving 13 bases between them. Looked up from germline, CDR1 is MNHNS and CDR2 is SASEGT.

This chain connects TRBV18 to TRBJ2-3; TRBD2 aligns across 11 bases. Trimming removed 4 bases from V and 2 bases from J; junction bases left unmatched: 8. This CDR3 comprises 17 residues. Germline CDR1 KGHSH, CDR2 LQKENI. CDR3 bases: TGTGCCAGCTCACTCGAAATGACTAGCGGGAACACAGATACGCAGTATTTT. This gives the protein CASSLEMTSGNTDTQYF.

The chain couples TRBV6-5 to TRBJ2-7; possible D gene TRBD2, 5 bases. The CDR3 spans 12 residues. Germline lookup yields CDR1 MNHEY and CDR2 SVGAGI. Trimming removed 4 bases at V and 4 bases at J, with 8 bases between. DNA for the CDR3: TGTGCCAGCAGTTCGGGGATTTACGAGCAGTACTTC. Encoded protein: CASSSGIYEQYF.

V and J are TRBV6-1 and TRBJ1-5, with TRBD1 matching over 10 bases. The CDR3 consists of 15 residues. Germline values: CDR1 MNHNS, CDR2 SASEGT. The trim removed 2 bases at V and 6 bases at J, leaving 4 bases unmatched. As DNA, the CDR3 is TGTGCCAGCAGTGAAATAGGGACAGGGGCTCAGCCCCAGCATTTT. Residues: CASSEIGTGAQPQHF.

This rearrangement joins TRBV30 to TRBJ2-1; 9 bases align to TRBD1. The germline gives CDR1 GTSNPN, CDR2 SVGIG (reference sequence). The CDR3 has 16 residues. Trimming at V came to 0 bases and at J to 9 bases, leaving 12 bases not matched to a gene. The CDR3 here is CAWSVGSGTGSSEQFF. The CDR3 region has the DNA TGTGCCTGGAGTGTAGGTTCTGGGACAGGGTCGAGTGAGCAGTTCTTC.

The chain joins TRBV6-1 to TRBJ2-7; weak D call: TRBD1 (6 bases). Per the germline V gene, CDR1 is MNHNS and CDR2 is SASEGT. The CDR3 is 14 amino acids. The germline V and J ends were trimmed by 1 base and 4 bases, with 11 bases remaining between them. DNA for the CDR3: TGTGCCAGCAGTGAAGGAGCAGGGGAGTACGAGCAGTACTTC. Its translation is CASSEGAGEYEQYF.

This clone was observed a single time. This sequence joins TRBV7-3 and TRBJ2-4; 9 bases map to TRBD2. The CDR3 is 15 amino acids. From germline, CDR1 is SGHTA and CDR2 FQGTGA. Unmatched junction bases numbered 7, after V lost 3 bases and J lost 7 bases. CDR3 amino acids: CASSFNSGGSNIQYF. The DNA for the CDR3 is TGTGCCAGCAGCTTCAACAGCGGGGGGAGCAACATTCAGTACTTC.

This sequence joins TRBV4-2 and TRBJ1-2, with D possibly matching TRBD1 (6 bases). Germline V CDR1 and CDR2: LGHNA, YNFKEQ. The CDR3 is 16 amino acids. With 0 bases removed from V and 3 bases from J, the gap between germline ends came to 14 bases. CDR3 nucleotides: TGTGCCAGCAGCCAAGATCCCAACAGGGAGGACTATGGCTACACCTTC. It specifies CASSQDPNREDYGYTF.

J is TRBJ1-5 and V is TRBV27, with D possibly matching TRBD1 (5 bases). The V gene's germline CDR1 is MNHEY and CDR2 SMNVEV (reference sequence). The V end lost 4 bases, the J end lost 9 bases, and 13 bases lay between the germline ends. This CDR3 spans 13 amino acids. This CDR3 is CASSYDSGGPQHF. CDR3 sequence (DNA): TGTGCCAGCAGTTATGACAGTGGGGGGCCCCAGCATTTT.

The rearrangement links TRBV12-5 to TRBJ1-1, with D tentatively TRBD1 (6 bases). CDR1 is LGHNT and CDR2 is FRNRAP in the germline V gene. This CDR3 contains 18 residues. Trimming left V 2 bases short and J 1 base short, with 20 bases between. The CDR3 reads CASGLFHENTGRNTEAFF. CDR3 coding DNA: TGTGCTAGTGGTTTGTTTCATGAAAACACAGGGCGGAACACTGAAGCTTTCTTT. The full variable domain, with the rest looked up from reference TRBV12-5 and TRBJ1-1, is DARVTQTPRHKVTEMGQEVTMRCQPILGHNTVFWYRQTMMQGLELLAYFRNRAPLDDSGMPKDRFSAEMPDATLATLKIQPSEPRDSAVYFCASGLFHENTGRNTEAFFGQGTRLTVV.

This sequence joins TRBV13 and TRBJ2-2, with TRBD1 as a possible D gene (6 bases). The CDR3 loop spans 16 amino acids. Trimming removed 4 bases at V and 0 bases at J, with 12 bases between. Germline assignment: CDR1 PRHDT and CDR2 FYEKMQ (reference sequence). CDR3 DNA: TGTGCCAGCAGCTCCTCCCGGGACACGAACACCGGGGAGCTGTTTTTT. It codes for CASSSSRDTNTGELFF.

This rearrangement joins TRBV7-9 to TRBJ1-1; D gene ambiguous. Germline V gives CDR1 SEHNR, CDR2 FQNEAQ (reference sequence). The CDR3 totals 16 residues. Trimming removed 0 bases at V and 3 bases at J, with 14 bases between. CDR3 DNA: TGTGCCAGCAGCTTAGCGCGGGCTGGGCCCTACACTGAAGCTTTCTTT. Its translation: CASSLARAGPYTEAFF.

The V and J genes are TRBV6-5 and TRBJ1-4, with a possible D match to TRBD1 (5 bases). Looked up from germline, CDR1 is MNHEY and CDR2 is SVGAGI. Deletions cut 6 bases from V and 7 bases from J, with 15 bases between. The CDR3 length is 14 residues. The DNA of the CDR3 is TGTGCCAGCAGCCGGACTGGGGGGGGTGAAAAACTGTTTTTT. Translated, it gives CASSRTGGGEKLFF.

CDR3 amino acids: CASRKNRDTEAFF. As DNA, the CDR3 is TGTGCCAGCAGGAAAAACCGGGACACTGAAGCTTTCTTT. The J gene is TRBJ1-1, the V gene TRBV27; D gene uncertain. This CDR3 spans 13 amino acids. Trimming shortened V by 6 bases and J by 3 bases, and 11 bases separated the two germline ends. The V gene's germline CDR1 is MNHEY and CDR2 SMNVEV (reference sequence).

This clone was picked up one time. The V call is TRBV15, the J call TRBJ1-2; a possible D gene is TRBD1 (6 bases). CDR3 size: 14 residues. V lost 3 bases and J 1 base, leaving 9 bases between the germline ends. The germline CDR1 and CDR2 sequences are LNHNV and YYDKDF (reference sequence). The DNA for the CDR3 is TGTGCCACCAGCAGGACAGGACTTAACTATGGCTACACCTTC. Translation gives CATSRTGLNYGYTF. Based on the CDR3 plus reference TRBV15 and TRBJ1-2, the full variable domain is DAMVIQNPRYQVTQFGKPVTLSCSQTLNHNVMYWYQQKSSQAPKLLFHYYDKDFNNEADTPDNFQSRRPNTSFCFLDIRSPGLGDTAMYLCATSRTGLNYGYTFGSGTRLTVV.

V is TRBV4-3 and J is TRBJ1-5, with TRBD1 matching over 8 bases. The CDR3 has 17 residues. In germline, CDR1 is LGHNA, CDR2 YSLEER. V shed 0 bases and J 6 bases; nucleotides not matched to a gene: 10. CDR3 DNA sequence: TGCGCCAGCAGCCAAGATCCCTACAGGGGGGCGAGTCAGCCCCAGCATTTT. Its protein is CASSQDPYRGASQPQHF.

This chain uses TRBV29-1 with TRBJ2-4; D perhaps matches TRBD1 (6 bases). Looked up from germline, CDR1 is SQVTM and CDR2 is ANQGSEA. Trimming shortened V by 6 bases and J by 7 bases, and 13 bases separated the two germline ends. The CDR3 covers 12 residues. The DNA of the CDR3 is TGCAGCGTGGACAGCCCTCGGAACATTCAGTACTTC. It is translated as CSVDSPRNIQYF.

A few counts support this clone. The chain recombines TRBV6-1 with TRBJ1-2; 7 positions match TRBD1. J was trimmed by 5 bases and V by 6 bases; bases with no gene match: 6. The germline V gene has CDR1 MNHNS and CDR2 SASEGT. The length of the CDR3 is 13 residues. CDR3: CASRGQAQYGYTF. The CDR3 DNA reads as TGTGCCAGCAGAGGACAGGCCCAATATGGCTACACCTTC.

The rearrangement links TRBV29-1 to TRBJ1-2; TRBD1 matches 7 bases. The CDR3 has 13 amino acids. Germline V gene lookup returns CDR1 SQVTM and CDR2 ANQGSEA. V gave up 6 bases and J gave up 3 bases; unmatched junction bases: 7. The CDR3 bases are TGCAGCGTCTACAGGGGCCGGGACTATGGCTACACCTTC. Translated, it gives CSVYRGRDYGYTF. The full variable domain, rest sourced from reference TRBV29-1 and TRBJ1-2, is SAVISQKPSRDICQRGTSLTIQCQVDSQVTMMFWYRQQPGQSLTLIATANQGSEATYESGFVIDKFPISRPNLTFSTLTVSNMSPEDSSIYLCSVYRGRDYGYTFGSGTRLTVV.

The gene calls are TRBV7-3 and TRBJ2-5, with D possibly matching TRBD2 (6 bases). Trimming removed 10 bases from V and 4 bases from J, with 34 bases in between. The CDR3 is 19 residues long. In germline, CDR1 is SGHTA, CDR2 FQGTGA. The CDR3 is CAIPSPGGGNQCFGETQYF. CDR3 nucleotides: TGTGCCATCCCTTCTCCTGGTGGCGGGAATCAGTGCTTTGGAGAGACCCAGTACTTC.

Points on this clone: The junction does not match germline at one end; this may be a read error. The chain has TRBV5-1 and TRBJ2-1; perhaps TRBD2 as D (5 bases). The germline V gene encodes CDR1 SGHRS and CDR2 YFSETQ. The CDR3 is made up of 13 amino acids. Written as DNA, the CDR3 is TGCGCCACCAGCCGGGACTCCTACAATGAGCAGTTCTTC. Protein sequence: CATSRDSYNEQFF. Using reference TRBV5-1 and TRBJ2-1 for the parts outside the CDR3, the full variable domain is KAGVTQTPRYLIKTRGQQVTLSCSPISGHRSVSWYQQTPGQGLQFLFEYFSETQRNKGNFPGRFSGRQFSNSRSEMNVSTLELGDSALYLCATSRDSYNEQFFGPGTRLTVL.